Sequencing of this T cell receptor (beta chain) was carried out in a study of cytomegalovirus exposure and HLA in healthy donors. Looking at the study overall: The Caucasian-associated ancestry cluster contained approximately 81% of the approximately 420 genotyped donors. Study results and caveats: Later analysis demonstrated an association between a missense DCLRE1C variant and TCR beta V- and J-gene trimming. No immune exposure information besides CMV serostatus was available. Exclusion as indistinguishable affected some V segments, including TRBV6-2 and TRBV6-3.

This clone was observed a few times. Its antigen is as yet unknown. V lost 2 bases and J lost 0, with 13 bases in between. CDR3 length: 16 residues. The V gene's germline CDR1 is LGHNT and CDR2 FRNRAP. The PCR was carried out with 60 Vbeta primers and 13 Jbeta primers. Repertoires were generated with immunoSEQ multiplex PCR, while TCRdb's copy carries only in-frame clones and drops some. The sample records a few hundred thousand clones, around 80% being singletons. The sequence was obtained from a girl aged 2-10 years in good health and CMV-seronegative. The genes are TRBV12-5 and TRBJ1-1; possible D gene TRBD1, 6 bases. The sequencing sample was made of PBMCs. CDR3: CASGLTIQGMNTEAFF. DNA for the CDR3: TGTGCTAGTGGTTTGACTATCCAGGGGATGAACACTGAAGCTTTCTTT.